This T cell receptor beta chain originates from a study of T cells in Graves' hyperthyroidism and ophthalmopathy. Study overall: Peripheral blood was acquired at first diagnosis, ahead of any therapy whatsoever.

Amplified regions were TCR beta CDR3 sequences from RNA transcripts. Primed by the HTBI set, a first-round RT-PCR was run on the TCR CDR3. TCRdb itself ran the multiplex PCR reads through MiXCR, one entry per CDR3 protein. This sample has fewer than 650,000 distinct CDR3 sequences, with 14% found just once. The junction had 4 bases not matched to a gene; V was cut back by 0 bases and J by 7 bases. CDR1 is MNHEY, CDR2 SVGAGI, per germline. This CDR3 region has 14 residues. This clonotype occurred a few times. With a duration under 2 months, the hyperthyroidism was newly diagnosed in patients aged 18 to 65. Diagnoses were established using clinical symptoms, serum thyroxine and TRAb, thyroid ultrasound and orbital computed tomography. Fresh peripheral blood, approximately 9.1 ml, was the source of the PBMCs.

Source material: blood. The chain has TRBV6-5 and TRBJ1-2; TRBD1 matches at 8 bases. This sequence originates from a woman aged 40-49 years with Graves' hyperthyroidism. CDR3 sequence reads: CASSYSTGEFGYTF. The CDR3 DNA follows: TGTGCCAGCAGTTACTCGACAGGGGAATTTGGCTACACCTTC.